These 4 T cell receptor beta chains came from one sample sequenced in a study of CD8 T cells in Susac syndrome. Random hexamers were used to reverse transcribe roughly 0.45 to 1 ug of RNA. In TCRdb, the immunoSEQ multiplex PCR reads were re-called with MiXCR into one record per CDR3 protein. The table records more than 110,000 distinct CDR3 sequences, around 94% of them present only once. The sample was CD8+ T cells from PBMCs. Receptor source: a human donor in good health.

V gene TRBV11-2 combines with J gene TRBJ2-5, with D tentatively TRBD2 (5 bases). The CDR3 consists of 15 residues. Between the trimmed V and J ends, which lost 2 bases and 5 bases, there was a span of 15 bases. From germline, CDR1 is SGHAT and CDR2 FQNNGV. CDR3 nucleotide sequence: TGTGCCAGCAGCTTAATTAGCGAAAAGTTGGAGACCCAGTACTTC. Translation: CASSLISEKLETQYF.

This clonotype came up once. The chain has TRBV29-1 and TRBJ2-1; possibly TRBD2 for D (5 bases). Trimming removed 8 bases from V and 7 bases from J, with 18 bases in between. The CDR3 runs to 13 residues. From germline, CDR1 is SQVTM and CDR2 ANQGSEA. The CDR3: CSKIGEIRNEQFF. The CDR3 region has the DNA TGCAGCAAGATTGGGGAGATCAGGAATGAGCAGTTCTTC.

Only one count was recorded for this clonotype. The chain uses TRBV12-3 or TRBV12-4 and TRBJ2-5, with 11 bases lining up with TRBD2. The CDR3 is 16 residues long. The junction had 5 bases not matched to a gene; V was cut back by 1 base and J by 4 bases. The CDR3 loop reads CASSLVPGTSGETQYF. CDR3 DNA sequence: TGTGCCAGCAGTTTAGTCCCTGGGACTAGCGGAGAGACCCAGTACTTC.

This clonotype was recorded once. The J gene is TRBJ2-1, the V gene TRBV20-1; D ambiguous. The CDR3 sequence is 15 residues long. Trimming took 0 bases from V and 0 from J, leaving 9 bases between them. Germline V gene data show CDR1 as DFQATT and CDR2 as SNEGSKA (reference sequence). CDR3 sequence reads: CSARELLSSYNEQFF. The CDR3 DNA reads as TGCAGTGCTAGAGAGCTTTTAAGCTCCTACAATGAGCAGTTCTTC.